This TCR beta chain was found in a study of OX40 agonist ivuxolimab in advanced cancers. The CDR3 covers 15 residues. With V trimmed by 0 bases and J by 3 bases, 2 bases remained unmatched. Germline-derived CDR1 and CDR2 are MNHNS and SASEGT. This clone was detected once. Sequencing was performed with immunoSEQ multiplex PCR; in TCRdb, only in-frame clones are kept and a portion is missing. The sample has 70,000 or so clones; about nine tenths are singletons. The sample was CD4+ or CD8+ T cells sorted from blood, taken in a trial of the OX40 agonist ivuxolimab. The receptor's source is an adult with an advanced solid tumor such as melanoma, head and neck, liver or kidney cancer. The J gene is TRBJ2-7, the V gene TRBV6-1; 10 bases are a match to TRBD2. CDR3 nucleotide sequence: TGTGCCAGCAGTGAAGCTCCTAGCGGGAGCTACGAGCAGTACTTC. It specifies CASSEAPSGSYEQYF.